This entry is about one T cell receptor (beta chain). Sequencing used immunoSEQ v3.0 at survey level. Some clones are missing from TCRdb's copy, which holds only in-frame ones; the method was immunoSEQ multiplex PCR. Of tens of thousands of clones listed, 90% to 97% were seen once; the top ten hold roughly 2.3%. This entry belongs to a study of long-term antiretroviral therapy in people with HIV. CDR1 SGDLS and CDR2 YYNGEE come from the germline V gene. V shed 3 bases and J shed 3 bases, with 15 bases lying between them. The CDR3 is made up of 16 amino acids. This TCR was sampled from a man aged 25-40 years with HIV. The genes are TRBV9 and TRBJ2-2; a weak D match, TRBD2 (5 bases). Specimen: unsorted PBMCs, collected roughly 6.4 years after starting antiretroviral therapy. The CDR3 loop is CASSDPRDPDTGELFF. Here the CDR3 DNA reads TGTGCCAGCAGCGACCCCCGGGATCCCGACACCGGGGAGCTGTTTTTT.